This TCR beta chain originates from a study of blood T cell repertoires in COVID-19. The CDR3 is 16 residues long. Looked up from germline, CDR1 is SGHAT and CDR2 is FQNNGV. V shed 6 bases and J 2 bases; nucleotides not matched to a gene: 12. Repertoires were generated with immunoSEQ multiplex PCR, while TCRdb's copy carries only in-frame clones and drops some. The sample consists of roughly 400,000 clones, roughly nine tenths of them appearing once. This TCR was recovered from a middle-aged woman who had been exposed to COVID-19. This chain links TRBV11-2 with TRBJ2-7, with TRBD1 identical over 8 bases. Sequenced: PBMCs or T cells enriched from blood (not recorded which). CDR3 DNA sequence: TGTGCCAGCAGGAGACGACAGGGGTTTGGCACCTACGAGCAGTACTTC. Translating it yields CASRRRQGFGTYEQYF. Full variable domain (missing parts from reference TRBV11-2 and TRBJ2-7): EAGVAQSPRYKIIEKRQSVAFWCNPISGHATLYWYQQILGQGPKLLIQFQNNGVVDDSQLPKDRFSAERLKGVDSTLKIQPAKLEDSAVYLCASRRRQGFGTYEQYFGPGTRLTVT.